One and the same sample provided the 30 T cell receptor beta chains below, sequenced in a study of T cell changes during pregnancy in multiple sclerosis. The repertoire was sequenced with immunoSEQ multiplex PCR; TCRdb's copy has only in-frame clones and lacks some. The sample lists some 100,000 clones; about 92% were seen once. The sequences come from peripheral blood, collected in the second trimester of pregnancy. The source is a female donor with multiple sclerosis, enrolled in a pregnancy study.

The rearrangement joins TRBV28 to TRBJ2-3; 16 positions agree with TRBD2. Germline-derived CDR1 and CDR2 are MDHEN and SYDVKM. This CDR3 has 16 residues. With 5 bases clipped from V and 5 bases from J, the junction kept 4 bases outside the gene matches. The CDR3 DNA is TGTGCCAGCAGTCGAGGGACTAGCGGGAGGGTAGATACGCAGTATTTT. It is translated as CASSRGTSGRVDTQYF.

Concerning this clone itself: This CDR3 is also generated by other DNA sequences in the sample. The gene calls are TRBV6-4 and TRBJ1-1, with TRBD1 as a possible D gene (6 bases). This CDR3 comprises 13 residues. The germline V gene has CDR1 MRHNA and CDR2 SNTAGT. The V gene lost 3 bases and the J gene lost 5 bases, with 10 bases spanning the gap. CDR3 loop: CASSEGRGTEAFF. The CDR3 DNA sequence: TGTGCCAGCAGTGAGGGAAGGGGGACTGAAGCTTTCTTT.

The chain is built from TRBV5-4 and TRBJ2-7; 10 nucleotides align to TRBD1. V dropped 5 bases and J dropped 3; count of bases not matched to a gene: 5. There are 14 residues in the CDR3. Germline CDR1 and CDR2: SGHNT and YYREEE (reference sequence). CDR3 sequence reads: CASSRGQGIYEQYF. For the CDR3, the DNA is TGTGCCAGCAGTCGGGGACAGGGGATCTACGAGCAGTACTTC. Combining the CDR3 with reference TRBV5-4 and TRBJ2-7 gives the whole variable domain ETGVTQSPTHLIKTRGQQVTLRCSSQSGHNTVSWYQQALGQGPQFIFQYYREEENGRGNFPPRFSGLQFPNYSSELNVNALELDDSALYLCASSRGQGIYEQYFGPGTRLTVT.

The chain is built from TRBV7-2 and TRBJ2-7, with 7 bases matching TRBD2. V lost 5 bases and J lost 6; bases outside the gene matches: 13. CDR3 size: 15 residues. Germline lookup yields CDR1 SGHTA and CDR2 FQGNSA. The CDR3 coding sequence is TGTGCCAGCAGCCCAATGGGGAGCGGGATCCTCGAGCAGTACTTC. It specifies CASSPMGSGILEQYF.

The chain is built from TRBV11-1 and TRBJ1-1, with D maybe TRBD1 (5 bases). The CDR3 is made up of 16 amino acids. CDR1 and CDR2 from the germline V gene are SGHAT and FQDESV (reference sequence). V dropped 4 bases and J dropped 1 base, with 16 bases sitting between them. CDR3 protein: CASSSRSGGSNTEAFF. CDR3 nucleotides: TGTGCCAGCAGCTCCCGTTCGGGGGGGTCGAACACTGAAGCTTTCTTT.

This chain joins TRBV6-5 and TRBJ2-1, with 7 bases identical to TRBD2. CDR3 length: 16 amino acids. Germline V gene lookup returns CDR1 MNHEY and CDR2 SVGAGI. Trimming at V came to 0 bases and at J to 4 bases, leaving 6 bases not matched to a gene. The CDR3 protein is CASSYSGLAEYNEQFF. CDR3 bases: TGTGCCAGCAGTTACTCGGGGCTAGCGGAATACAATGAGCAGTTCTTC.

Comment on this clone: One junction end does not reproduce the germline sequence, and a read error may be involved. The same CDR3 can be traced to other DNA sequences in this sample. This chain joins TRBV5-1 and TRBJ1-2; the D gene is possibly TRBD1 (5 bases). CDR3 length equals 14 residues. CDR1 is SGHRS and CDR2 is YFSETQ in the germline V gene. The CDR3 loop is CASSLGPKNYGYTF. CDR3 nucleotides: TGCGCCAGCAGTTTGGGGCCCAAAAACTATGGCTACACCTTC.

This clone showed up just once. This chain connects TRBV5-6 to TRBJ2-7; no definite D call. The CDR3 is made up of 12 amino acids. The germline V gene encodes CDR1 SGHDT and CDR2 YYEEEE. V lost 0 bases and J lost 5, with 6 bases in between. The CDR3: CASSLGVHEQYF. The CDR3 DNA sequence: TGTGCCAGCAGCTTGGGAGTCCACGAGCAGTACTTC.

This clone was seen just once. The rearrangement uses TRBV5-1 and TRBJ2-3, with a weak D call TRBD1 (6 bases). The CDR3 sequence is 14 residues long. The germline CDR1 and CDR2 sequences are SGHRS and YFSETQ. V shed 6 bases and J shed 3 bases, with 14 bases lying between them. The CDR3 DNA sequence: TGCGCCAGCAAAAACGGACAGAGGACAGATACGCAGTATTTT. Protein sequence: CASKNGQRTDTQYF.

The chain has TRBV5-1 and TRBJ1-3; 9 bases match TRBD1. Germline values: CDR1 SGHRS, CDR2 YFSETQ. This CDR3 is built from 16 residues. Trimming took 3 bases from V and 4 from J; bases not matched to a gene: 8. The CDR3 loop reads CASSSLGQGQGNTIYF. The CDR3 region has the DNA TGCGCCAGCAGCTCTCTCGGACAGGGGCAAGGAAACACCATATATTTT.

The chain links TRBV19 to TRBJ2-3; D possibly corresponds to TRBD2 (5 bases). CDR1 LNHDA and CDR2 SQIVND come from the germline V gene (reference sequence). Trimming removed 5 bases from V and 1 base from J, with 10 bases in between. The CDR3 spans 14 residues. The CDR3 spells CASSVGSGTDTQYF. In nucleotides, the CDR3 is TGTGCCAGTAGTGTTGGTAGCGGCACAGATACGCAGTATTTT.

The rearrangement uses TRBV18 and TRBJ1-2; 10 nucleotides agree with TRBD1. Losses at the gene ends were 2 bases for V and 5 bases for J; bases not matched to a gene: 5. The V gene's germline CDR1 is KGHSH and CDR2 LQKENI. This CDR3 contains 15 residues. In DNA form, the CDR3 reads TGTGCCAGCTCACCATACGGGGACAGGGGATATGGCTACACCTTC. Translating it yields CASSPYGDRGYGYTF.

CDR3 residues: CASSLNRDTGELFF. The CDR3 DNA reads as TGTGCCAGCAGCTTAAACAGGGACACCGGGGAGCTGTTTTTT. The chain couples TRBV7-6 to TRBJ2-2; TRBD1 is a possible D gene (6 bases). Trimming took off 2 bases at V and 3 bases at J, with 7 bases between the two ends. The CDR3 sequence is 14 residues long. CDR1 and CDR2 (germline): SGHVS, FNYEAQ.

DNA of the CDR3: TGTGCCAGCAGTGAAGCCCGGGCGGGAGGTTCACCCCTCCACTTT. Encoded protein: CASSEARAGGSPLHF. V gene TRBV6-1 combines with J gene TRBJ1-6; no reliable D call. Germline V gene data show CDR1 as MNHNS and CDR2 as SASEGT. The CDR3 covers 15 residues. V was cut by 0 bases and J by 9 bases, with 12 bases left in between.

The V and J genes are TRBV7-3 and TRBJ2-1; the match to TRBD1 covers 7 bases. The CDR3 covers 13 residues. V shed 2 bases and J 8 bases; nucleotides not matched to a gene: 3. CDR1 SGHTA and CDR2 FQGTGA come from the germline V gene. The DNA for the CDR3 is TGTGCCAGCAGCTTACGACAGGGCGATGAGCAGTTCTTC. This gives the protein CASSLRQGDEQFF.

The chain uses TRBV9 and TRBJ1-5, with D unresolved. This CDR3 spans 14 amino acids. V was trimmed by 4 bases and J by 6 bases, leaving 14 bases between them. The germline V gene encodes CDR1 SGDLS and CDR2 YYNGEE. CDR3 sequence reads: CASSTLGLGQPQHF. The CDR3 DNA reads TGTGCCAGCAGCACCCTCGGGTTAGGTCAGCCCCAGCATTTT.

The V and J genes are TRBV6-4 and TRBJ1-6, with TRBD1 matching 7 bases. With V trimmed by 5 bases and J by 9 bases, 7 bases remained unmatched. The CDR3 runs 14 residues. Per germline, CDR1 MRHNA and CDR2 SNTAGT. CDR3 in amino acids: CASSQTGYGSPLHF. As DNA, the CDR3 is TGTGCCAGCAGTCAGACAGGGTACGGTTCACCCCTCCACTTT.

The rearrangement joins TRBV6-6 to TRBJ1-3, with a possible D match to TRBD1 (6 bases). The CDR3 is made up of 14 amino acids. From germline, CDR1 is MNHNY and CDR2 SVGAGI (reference sequence). Trimming removed 6 bases at V and 0 bases at J, with 9 bases between. The chain's CDR3 is CASSRGGSGNTIYF. The CDR3 DNA reads TGTGCCAGCAGCAGAGGGGGCTCTGGAAACACCATATATTTT.

The chain uses TRBV28 and TRBJ2-7; TRBD1 aligns across 10 bases. Germline CDR1 reads MDHEN; CDR2 reads SYDVKM. V shed 5 bases and J 5 bases; nucleotides not matched to a gene: 6. The CDR3 has 14 residues. In DNA form, the CDR3 reads TGTGCCAGCAGTCCGAGGGACAGGGGCCACGAGCAGTACTTC. Encoded protein: CASSPRDRGHEQYF.

V usage is TRBV7-2 and J usage is TRBJ2-4; D is uncertain. Trimming removed 3 bases at V and 2 bases at J, with 8 bases between. The germline CDR1 and CDR2 sequences are SGHTA and FQGNSA. CDR3 length: 14 amino acids. CDR3 bases: TGTGCCAGCAGCTTGGTCTACCCCAAAAACATTCAGTACTTC. It is translated as CASSLVYPKNIQYF. The full variable domain, rest sourced from reference TRBV7-2 and TRBJ2-4, is GAGVSQSPSNKVTEKGKDVELRCDPISGHTALYWYRQSLGQGLEFLIYFQGNSAPDKSGLPSDRFSAERTGGSVSTLTIQRTQQEDSAVYLCASSLVYPKNIQYFGAGTRLSVL.

The chain is built from TRBV27 and TRBJ2-1; TRBD2 might be the D (5 bases). The V end lost 4 bases, the J end lost 8 bases, and 9 bases lay between the germline ends. The germline gives CDR1 MNHEY, CDR2 SMNVEV (reference sequence). The CDR3 runs to 12 residues. DNA for the CDR3: TGTGCCAGCAGTTCTACTAGTCATGAGCAGTTCTTC. Its translation is CASSSTSHEQFF.

The V gene is TRBV7-2, the J gene TRBJ2-1, with 8 bases fitting TRBD2. CDR1 and CDR2 from the germline V gene are SGHTA and FQGNSA. J lost 10 bases, V lost 1 base, and 6 bases had no gene match. CDR3 size: 14 residues. CDR3 in DNA: TGTGCCAGCAGCTTAGTGGGGTTAGCGGGGGAGCAGTTCTTC. Protein: CASSLVGLAGEQFF.

The genes are TRBV19 and TRBJ1-5; 7 bases fit TRBD1. Germline V gives CDR1 LNHDA, CDR2 SQIVND (reference sequence). Losses at the gene ends were 2 bases for V and 5 bases for J; bases not matched to a gene: 6. This CDR3 comprises 15 residues. DNA of the CDR3: TGTGCCAGTAGTATAATGGGACAGCCTCATCAGCCCCAGCATTTT. This codes for CASSIMGQPHQPQHF.

The V and J genes are TRBV6-1 and TRBJ1-1; maybe TRBD1 (6 bases). V was trimmed by 2 bases and J by 8 bases, leaving 15 bases between them. The CDR3 spans 14 residues. Per the germline V gene, CDR1 is MNHNS and CDR2 is SASEGT. The CDR3 reads CASSERGGAAEAFF. CDR3 nucleotides: TGTGCCAGCAGTGAAAGGGGGGGGGCAGCGGAAGCTTTCTTT.

Remarks on this clone: Sequence at one end of the junction differs from germline and may be a read error. The rearrangement uses TRBV7-9 and TRBJ1-2; 9 bases match TRBD1. The CDR3 consists of 15 residues. In germline, CDR1 is SEHNR, CDR2 FQNEAQ (reference sequence). The CDR3 nucleotides read TGTGCCAGCAGCCTAGCCGGGACAGGGAGTCATGGCTACACCTTC. Encoded protein: CASSLAGTGSHGYTF.

CDR3 DNA: TGCGCCAGCAGCTTGGTGGGGGGTTTAGGGAAAAACATTCAGTACTTC. Encoded protein: CASSLVGGLGKNIQYF. J is TRBJ2-4 and V is TRBV5-1; the D gene is possibly TRBD2 (6 bases). CDR1 and CDR2 from the germline V gene are SGHRS and YFSETQ. CDR3 length: 16 residues. The ends were cut back, 0 bases at V and 4 bases at J, with 14 bases in the middle. Combining the CDR3 with reference TRBV5-1 and TRBJ2-4 gives the whole variable domain KAGVTQTPRYLIKTRGQQVTLSCSPISGHRSVSWYQQTPGQGLQFLFEYFSETQRNKGNFPGRFSGRQFSNSRSEMNVSTLELGDSALYLCASSLVGGLGKNIQYFGAGTRLSVL.

The chain combines TRBV18 with TRBJ2-7; D call uncertain. The CDR3 runs to 13 residues. Trimming removed 3 bases at V and 4 bases at J, with 10 bases between. CDR1 is KGHSH, CDR2 LQKENI, per germline. This chain's CDR3 is CASSPLGGYEQYF. The CDR3 DNA reads as TGTGCCAGCTCACCGCTAGGCGGATACGAGCAGTACTTC.

The CDR3 nucleotides read TGTGCCACCAGCTACCCGGGACCGGGGGTGCACGAGCAGTACTTC. Translated: CATSYPGPGVHEQYF. The rearrangement joins TRBV15 to TRBJ2-7, with D tentatively TRBD2 (6 bases). The CDR3 runs to 15 residues. Deletions cut 5 bases from V and 5 bases from J, with 19 bases between. The germline V gene encodes CDR1 LNHNV and CDR2 YYDKDF (reference sequence).

This clone occurred once. This chain joins TRBV6-1 and TRBJ1-1; D may be TRBD1 (6 bases). The V end lost 2 bases, the J end lost 1 base, and 8 bases lay between the germline ends. CDR1 is MNHNS, CDR2 SASEGT, per germline. The CDR3 has 14 amino acids. The CDR3 region has the DNA TGTGCCAGCAGTGAATCAGGGGCGAACACTGAAGCTTTCTTT. This codes for CASSESGANTEAFF.

The J gene is TRBJ2-3, the V gene TRBV5-6; 11 nucleotides match TRBD1. The germline gives CDR1 SGHDT, CDR2 YYEEEE. After removal of 0 bases from V and 13 bases from J, the junction contained 1 base not matched to a gene. This CDR3 spans 12 amino acids. CDR3 sequence: CASSLGDRGKYF. The CDR3 DNA reads TGTGCCAGCAGCTTGGGGGACAGGGGGAAGTATTTT.